This record covers a single T cell receptor beta chain. These data are taken from a study of T cell changes during pregnancy in multiple sclerosis. V gave up 7 bases and J gave up 8 bases; unmatched junction bases: 16. This CDR3 spans 17 amino acids. Germline V gene sequence: CDR1 MGHRA, CDR2 YSYEKL. The table came from immunoSEQ multiplex PCR; TCRdb's copy has only in-frame clones and leaves some out. The table has tens of thousands of clones, about 84% seen once. The receptor was isolated from a female donor with multiple sclerosis, enrolled in a pregnancy study. The chain joins TRBV4-1 to TRBJ2-1, with 11 bases aligning to TRBD2. The starting material was CD8+ T cells from peripheral blood mononuclear cells, obtained after pregnancy. CDR3: CASMLAGGPPPSDEQFF. DNA of the CDR3: TGCGCCAGCATGTTAGCGGGGGGGCCCCCGCCCAGCGATGAGCAGTTCTTC.